In this sample, the clone carrying this T cell receptor beta chain turned up a few times. This sample was taken from a study of T-cell reconstitution after alpha-beta-depleted transplantation in children. The authors prepared the TCRbeta library with unique molecular identifiers. TCRdb re-derived calls from the PCR reads in MiXCR, one entry per CDR3 protein. The sample contains more than 200,000 distinct CDR3 sequences, roughly 23% of which appear only once. Germline V gives CDR1 MDHEN, CDR2 SYDVKM. The CDR3 length is 15 residues. The V gene lost 2 bases and the J gene lost 2 bases, with 12 bases spanning the gap.

This clonotype was sampled from a girl aged 2 to 10 with Fanconi anemia, due to receive a stem cell transplant. The sequenced sample was PBMCs, obtained before TCRalphabeta/CD19-depleted stem cell transplant. J is TRBJ2-5 and V is TRBV28; D might be TRBD1 (6 bases). CDR3 in DNA: TGTGCCAGCAGTTTAGGGACATCGTTTCAAGAGACCCAGTACTTC. Protein product: CASSLGTSFQETQYF.